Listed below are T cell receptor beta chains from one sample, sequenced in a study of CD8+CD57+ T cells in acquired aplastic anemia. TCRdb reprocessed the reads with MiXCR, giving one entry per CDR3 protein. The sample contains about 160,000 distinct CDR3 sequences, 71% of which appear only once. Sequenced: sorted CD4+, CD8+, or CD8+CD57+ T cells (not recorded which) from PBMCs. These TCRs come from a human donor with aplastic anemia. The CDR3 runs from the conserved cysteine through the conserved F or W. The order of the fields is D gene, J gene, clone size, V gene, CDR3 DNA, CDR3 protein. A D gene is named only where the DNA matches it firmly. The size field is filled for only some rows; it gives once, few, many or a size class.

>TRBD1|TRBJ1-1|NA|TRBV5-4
TGTGCCAGCAGTCTACCGACAGGGCTGAACACTGAAGCTTTCTTT
CASSLPTGLNTEAFF
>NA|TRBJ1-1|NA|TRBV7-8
TGTGCCAGCAGGCCGACAGCTACGAACACTGAAGCTTTCTTT
CASRPTATNTEAFF
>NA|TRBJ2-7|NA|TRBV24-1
TGTGCCACCAGTGATACAGGACGGATCCACGAGCAGTACTTC
CATSDTGRIHEQYF
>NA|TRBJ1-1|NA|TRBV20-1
TGCAGTGCTAGAAAGGGAGGTCAGACTGAAGCTTTCTTT
CSARKGGQTEAFF
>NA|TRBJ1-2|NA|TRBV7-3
TGTGCCAGCAGCTTAACGGGCTGGGGGACTAACTATTGCTACACCTTC
CASSLTGWGTNYCYTF
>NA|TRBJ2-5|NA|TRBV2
TGTGCCAGCAGTGCCTCGGGTGGGGAAGAGACCCAGTACTTC
CASSASGGEETQYF
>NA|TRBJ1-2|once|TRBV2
TGTGCCAGCAGGCCGATCGGTTTGGGCTACACCTTC
CASRPIGLGYTF
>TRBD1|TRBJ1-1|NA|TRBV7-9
TGTGCCAGCAGCTTAGAACAGGGGGCCTGGTACACTGAAGCTTTCTTT
CASSLEQGAWYTEAFF
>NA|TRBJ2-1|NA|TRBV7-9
TGTGCCAGCAGCCCGACTAGAACGGTCTTCGGCGGTGAGCAGTTCTTC
CASSPTRTVFGGEQFF
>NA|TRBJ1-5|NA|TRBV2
TGTGCCAGCAGACAGTACGGTGACCAGCCCCAGCATTTT
CASRQYGDQPQHF
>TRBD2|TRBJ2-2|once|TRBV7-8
TGTGCCAGCAGCTTTCTCCCTAGCGGGAGTAGGGGCACCGGGGAGCTGTTTTTT
CASSFLPSGSRGTGELFF
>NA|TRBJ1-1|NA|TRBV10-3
TGTGCCATCAGTGATAGGTGGAACACTGAAGCTTTCTTT
CAISDRWNTEAFF
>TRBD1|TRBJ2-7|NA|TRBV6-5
TGTGCCAGCAGTTACTCGAGGCAGGGGGCTCCCTACGAGCAGTACTTC
CASSYSRQGAPYEQYF
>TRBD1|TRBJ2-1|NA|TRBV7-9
TGTGCCAGCAGCATCCGGGACAGAGTATACAATGAGCAGTTCTTC
CASSIRDRVYNEQFF
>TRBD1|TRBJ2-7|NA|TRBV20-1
TGCAGTGCTAGAGATCTGACAGGGCCTTCCTACGAGCAGTACTTC
CSARDLTGPSYEQYF
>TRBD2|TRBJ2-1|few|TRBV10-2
TGCGCCAGCACCCGACTAGCGGAGTACAATGAGCAGTTCTTC
CASTRLAEYNEQFF
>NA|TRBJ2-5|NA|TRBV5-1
TGCGCCAGCAGCTTACGGGAACAAGAGACCCAGTACTTC
CASSLREQETQYF
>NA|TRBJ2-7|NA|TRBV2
TGTGCCAGCAGTGGACTCTACGAGCAGTACTTC
CASSGLYEQYF
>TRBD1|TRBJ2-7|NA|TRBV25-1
TGTGCCAGCATAACGACAGGACAGGGAACCTACGAGCAGTACTTC
CASITTGQGTYEQYF
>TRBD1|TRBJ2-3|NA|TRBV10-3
TGTGCCACGCGAGGGACAGGGTCGCCAGATACGCAGTATTTT
CATRGTGSPDTQYF
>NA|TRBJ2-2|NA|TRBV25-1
TGTGCCAGCAGTTGGACGGATGCCGGGGAGCTGTTTTTT
CASSWTDAGELFF
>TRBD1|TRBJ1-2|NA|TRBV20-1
TGCAGTACTATTGACAGGGGGCGAGGCTACACCTTC
CSTIDRGRGYTF
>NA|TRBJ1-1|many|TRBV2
TGTGCCAGCAGTGAACCGAAAGTTTCAGGGAACACTGAAGCTTTCTTT
CASSEPKVSGNTEAFF
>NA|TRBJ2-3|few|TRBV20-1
TGCAGTGCTAAAGGGGGAGGGGCTGTGAGCACAGATACGCAGTATTTT
CSAKGGGAVSTDTQYF
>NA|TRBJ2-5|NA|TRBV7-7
TGTGCTAGCAGCTTAGAATTTGGAGTCTTAGGGACCCAGTACTTC
CASSLEFGVLGTQYF
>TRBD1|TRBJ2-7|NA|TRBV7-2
TGTGCCAGCAGCTTAGTTGGACAGGGTTACGGCGAGCAGTACTTC
CASSLVGQGYGEQYF
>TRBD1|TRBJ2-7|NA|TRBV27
TGTGCCAGCAGTGGTAGACAGGGTGCCGAGCAGTACTTC
CASSGRQGAEQYF
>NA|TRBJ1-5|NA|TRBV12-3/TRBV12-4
TGTGCCAGCAGTAACCAGGGAGGGCATCAGCCCCAGCGTTTT
CASSNQGGHQPQRF
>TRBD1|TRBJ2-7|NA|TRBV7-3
TGTGCCAGCAGGTCCGGGACAGGGGATTACGAGCAGTACTTC
CASRSGTGDYEQYF
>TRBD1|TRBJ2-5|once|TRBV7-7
TGTGCCAGCAGCCGCGACCCCGGGACAGCATTCCAAGAGACCCAGTACTTC
CASSRDPGTAFQETQYF
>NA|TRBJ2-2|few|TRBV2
TGTGCCAGCACCAGGCAACTGAACACCGGGGAGCTGTTTTTT
CASTRQLNTGELFF
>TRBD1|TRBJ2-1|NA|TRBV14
TGTGCCAGCAGCCTTAGACAGGGAGTTTCGTACAATGAGCAGTTCTTC
CASSLRQGVSYNEQFF
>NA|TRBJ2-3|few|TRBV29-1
TGCAGCGTTGAAGTCAGGGTAGTCGTAAGCACAGATACGCAGTATTTT
CSVEVRVVVSTDTQYF
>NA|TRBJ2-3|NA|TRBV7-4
TGTGCCAGCAGCTCCCGTACAATGGTTACGCAGTATTTT
CASSSRTMVTQYF
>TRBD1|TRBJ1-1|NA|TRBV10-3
TGTGCCAGCTGGACAGGGGGCGTAGGAGCTTTCTTT
CASWTGGVGAFF
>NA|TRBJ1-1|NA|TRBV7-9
TGTGCCAGCAGCACGAGTCAGAGGGATGAAGCTTTCTTT
CASSTSQRDEAFF
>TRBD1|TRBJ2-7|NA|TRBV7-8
TGTGCCAGCAGCTCAAGAGGGGGCGGCTACGAGCAGTACTTC
CASSSRGGGYEQYF
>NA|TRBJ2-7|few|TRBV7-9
TGTGCCAGCAGCCGAAATCTGGGGGGCGAAACCTACGAGCAGTACTTC
CASSRNLGGETYEQYF
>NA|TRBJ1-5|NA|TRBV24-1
TGTGCCACCAGTGACGGGACTAGCAATCAGCCCCAGCATTTT
CATSDGTSNQPQHF
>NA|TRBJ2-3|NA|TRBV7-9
TGTGCCAGCAGCTCGGCCGGGGGAGACACAGATACGCAGTATTTT
CASSSAGGDTDTQYF
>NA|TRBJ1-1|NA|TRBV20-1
TGCAGTGCTAGAGGTGGGAACACTGAAGCTTTCTTT
CSARGGNTEAFF
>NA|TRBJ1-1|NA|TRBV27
TGTGCCAGCAGTTTAGCCGGGACTTCCACTGAAGCTTTCTTT
CASSLAGTSTEAFF
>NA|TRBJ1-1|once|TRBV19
TGTGCCAGTAGACCGGACACCGGAGGTGGAACTGAAGCTTTCTTT
CASRPDTGGGTEAFF